Described below is a single TCR beta chain sequence and its context. Trimming took off 3 bases at V and 3 bases at J, with 7 bases between the two ends. The V gene's germline CDR1 is GTSNPN and CDR2 SVGIG (reference sequence). The CDR3 is made up of 12 amino acids. This entry belongs to a study of T cell changes during pregnancy in multiple sclerosis. TCRdb keeps only in-frame clones here, not all; method: immunoSEQ multiplex PCR. This sample has about 20,000 clones, with about 85% found just once. This TCR came from a female donor in good health, enrolled as a control in a pregnancy study. This chain joins TRBV30 and TRBJ2-3; no reliable D call. Sequencing used CD8+ T cells from peripheral blood mononuclear cells, obtained after pregnancy. CDR3 bases: TGTGCCTGGAGCCTCCGTACAGATACGCAGTATTTT. Its protein is CAWSLRTDTQYF.